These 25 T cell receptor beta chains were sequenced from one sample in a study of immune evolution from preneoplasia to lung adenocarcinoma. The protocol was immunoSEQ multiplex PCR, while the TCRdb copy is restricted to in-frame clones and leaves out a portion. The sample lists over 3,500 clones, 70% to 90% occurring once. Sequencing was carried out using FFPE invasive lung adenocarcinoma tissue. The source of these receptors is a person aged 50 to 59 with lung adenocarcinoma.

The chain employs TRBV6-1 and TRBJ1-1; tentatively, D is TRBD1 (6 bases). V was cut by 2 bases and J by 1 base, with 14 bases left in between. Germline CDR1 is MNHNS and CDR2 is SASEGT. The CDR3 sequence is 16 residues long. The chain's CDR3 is CASSEIFRGQNTEAFF. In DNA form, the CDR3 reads TGTGCCAGCAGTGAAATTTTCAGGGGACAGAACACTGAAGCTTTCTTT.

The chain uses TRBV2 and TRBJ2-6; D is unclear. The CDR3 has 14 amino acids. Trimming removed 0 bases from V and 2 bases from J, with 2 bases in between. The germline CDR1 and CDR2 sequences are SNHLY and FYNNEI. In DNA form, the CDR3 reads TGTGCCAGCAGTGAAGCTACTGGGGCCAACGTCCTGACTTTC. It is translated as CASSEATGANVLTF. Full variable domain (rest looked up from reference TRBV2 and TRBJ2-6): EPEVTQTPSHQVTQMGQEVILRCVPISNHLYFYWYRQILGQKVEFLVSFYNNEISEKSEIFDDQFSVERPDGSNFTLKIRSTKLEDSAMYFCASSEATGANVLTFGAGSRLTVL.

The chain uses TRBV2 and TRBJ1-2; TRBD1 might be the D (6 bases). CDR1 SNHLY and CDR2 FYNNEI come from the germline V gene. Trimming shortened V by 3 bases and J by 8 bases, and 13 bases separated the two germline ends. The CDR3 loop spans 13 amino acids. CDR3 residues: CASSDRGGGGYTF. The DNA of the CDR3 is TGTGCCAGCAGTGACAGGGGCGGGGGAGGCTACACCTTC. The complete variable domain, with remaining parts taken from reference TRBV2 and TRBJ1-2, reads EPEVTQTPSHQVTQMGQEVILRCVPISNHLYFYWYRQILGQKVEFLVSFYNNEISEKSEIFDDQFSVERPDGSNFTLKIRSTKLEDSAMYFCASSDRGGGGYTFGSGTRLTVV.

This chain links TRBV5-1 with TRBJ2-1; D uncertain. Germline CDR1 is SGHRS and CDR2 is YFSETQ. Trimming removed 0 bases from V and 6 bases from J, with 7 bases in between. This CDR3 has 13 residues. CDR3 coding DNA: TGCGCCAGCAGCTTGGCCGTGAGCAATGAGCAGTTCTTC. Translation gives CASSLAVSNEQFF.

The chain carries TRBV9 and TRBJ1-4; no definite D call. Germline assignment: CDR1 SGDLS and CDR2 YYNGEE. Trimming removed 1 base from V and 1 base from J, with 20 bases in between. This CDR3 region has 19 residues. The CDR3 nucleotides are TGTGCCAGCAGCGTAAAAGACCCCGACAAGGAGGGAACTAATGAAAAACTGTTTTTT. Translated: CASSVKDPDKEGTNEKLFF.

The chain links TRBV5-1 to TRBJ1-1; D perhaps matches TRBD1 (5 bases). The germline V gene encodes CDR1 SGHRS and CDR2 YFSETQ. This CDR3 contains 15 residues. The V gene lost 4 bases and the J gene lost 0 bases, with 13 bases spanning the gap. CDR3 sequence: CASSNTGTLNTEAFF. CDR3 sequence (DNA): TGCGCCAGCAGCAACACCGGGACCTTGAACACTGAAGCTTTCTTT.

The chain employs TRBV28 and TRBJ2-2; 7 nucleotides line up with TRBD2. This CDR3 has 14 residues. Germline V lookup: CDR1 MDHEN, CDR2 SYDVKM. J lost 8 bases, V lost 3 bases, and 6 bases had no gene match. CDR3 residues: CASSFLGRVGELFF. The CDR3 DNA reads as TGTGCCAGCAGTTTTCTTGGGAGGGTTGGGGAGCTGTTTTTT.

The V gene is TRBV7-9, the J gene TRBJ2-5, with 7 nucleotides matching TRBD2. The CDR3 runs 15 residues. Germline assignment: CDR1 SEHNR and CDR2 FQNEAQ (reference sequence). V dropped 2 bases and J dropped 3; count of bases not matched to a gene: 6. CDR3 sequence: CASSLRPSGEETQYF. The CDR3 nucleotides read TGTGCCAGCAGCTTAAGACCTAGCGGTGAAGAGACCCAGTACTTC.

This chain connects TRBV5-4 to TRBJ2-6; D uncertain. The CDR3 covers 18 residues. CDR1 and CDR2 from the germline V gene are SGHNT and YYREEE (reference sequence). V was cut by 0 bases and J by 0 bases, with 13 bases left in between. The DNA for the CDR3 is TGTGCCAGCAGCTTGGGGGGAAAACTTAGCTCTGGGGCCAACGTCCTGACTTTC. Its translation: CASSLGGKLSSGANVLTF.

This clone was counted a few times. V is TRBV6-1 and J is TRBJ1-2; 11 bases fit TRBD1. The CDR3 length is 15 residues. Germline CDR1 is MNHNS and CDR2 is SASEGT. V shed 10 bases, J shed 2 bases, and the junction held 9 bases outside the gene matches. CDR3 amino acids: CATKSGTGGNYGYTF. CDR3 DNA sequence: TGTGCCACGAAATCCGGGACAGGGGGAAACTATGGCTACACCTTC.

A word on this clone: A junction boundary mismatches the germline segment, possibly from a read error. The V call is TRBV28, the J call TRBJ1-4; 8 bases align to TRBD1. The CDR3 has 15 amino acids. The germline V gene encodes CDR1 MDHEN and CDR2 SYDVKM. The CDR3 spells CASSLRAGGLENLFF. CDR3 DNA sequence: TGTGCCAGCAGTTTGCGGGCAGGGGGCCTGGAAAATCTGTTTTTT. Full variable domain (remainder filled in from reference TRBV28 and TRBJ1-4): DVKVTQSSRYLVKRTGEKVFLECVQDMDHENMFWYRQDPGLGLRLIYFSYDVKMKEKGDIPEGYSVSREKKERFSLILESASTNQTSMYLCASSLRAGGLENLFFGSGTQLSVL.

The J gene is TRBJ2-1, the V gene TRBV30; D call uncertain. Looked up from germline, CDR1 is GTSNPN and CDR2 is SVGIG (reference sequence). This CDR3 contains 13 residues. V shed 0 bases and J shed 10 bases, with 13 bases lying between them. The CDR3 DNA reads TGTGCCTGGAGTGTAAATTTGGGCTTCGAGCAGTTCTTC. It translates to CAWSVNLGFEQFF.

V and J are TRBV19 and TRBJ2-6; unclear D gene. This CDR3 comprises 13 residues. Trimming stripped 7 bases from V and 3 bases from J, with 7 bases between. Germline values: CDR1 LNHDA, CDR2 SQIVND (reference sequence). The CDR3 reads CASMLIGANVLTF. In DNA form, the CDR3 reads TGTGCCAGTATGCTAATTGGGGCCAACGTCCTGACTTTC.

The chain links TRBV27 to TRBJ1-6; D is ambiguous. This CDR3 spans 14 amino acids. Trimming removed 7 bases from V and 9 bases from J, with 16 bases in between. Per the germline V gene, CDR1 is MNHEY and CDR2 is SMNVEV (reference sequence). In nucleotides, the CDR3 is TGTGCCAGCACCCCGGAATTCGGGATTTCACCCCTCCACTTT. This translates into CASTPEFGISPLHF.

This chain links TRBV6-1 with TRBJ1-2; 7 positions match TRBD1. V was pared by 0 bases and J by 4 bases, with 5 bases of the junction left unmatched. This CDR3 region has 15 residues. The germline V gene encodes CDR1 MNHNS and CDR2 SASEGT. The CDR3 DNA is TGTGCCAGCAGTGAAGCGCAGGCAGGGGGCTATGGCTACACCTTC. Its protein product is CASSEAQAGGYGYTF.

CDR3 bases: TGTGCCTGGATTAAGGGAGCAGGTAGCACAGATACGCAGTATTTT. It codes for CAWIKGAGSTDTQYF. This chain joins TRBV30 and TRBJ2-3, with a tentative D call TRBD2 (5 bases). The CDR3 is made up of 15 amino acids. Germline values: CDR1 GTSNPN, CDR2 SVGIG (reference sequence). V lost 4 bases, J lost 0 bases, and 14 bases lay in between.

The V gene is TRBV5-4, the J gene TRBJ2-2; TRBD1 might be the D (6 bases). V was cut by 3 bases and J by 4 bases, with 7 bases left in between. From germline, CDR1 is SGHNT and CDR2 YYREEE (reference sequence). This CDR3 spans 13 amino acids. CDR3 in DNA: TGTGCCAGCAGCTCAGGGGCCACCGGGGAGCTGTTTTTT. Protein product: CASSSGATGELFF.

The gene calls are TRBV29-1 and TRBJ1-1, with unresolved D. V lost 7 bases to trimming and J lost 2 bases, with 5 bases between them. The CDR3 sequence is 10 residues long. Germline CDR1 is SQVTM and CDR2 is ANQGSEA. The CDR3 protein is CSGTNTEAFF. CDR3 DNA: TGCAGCGGAACCAACACTGAAGCTTTCTTT. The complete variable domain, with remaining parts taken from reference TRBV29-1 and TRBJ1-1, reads SAVISQKPSRDICQRGTSLTIQCQVDSQVTMMFWYRQQPGQSLTLIATANQGSEATYESGFVIDKFPISRPNLTFSTLTVSNMSPEDSSIYLCSGTNTEAFFGQGTRLTVV.

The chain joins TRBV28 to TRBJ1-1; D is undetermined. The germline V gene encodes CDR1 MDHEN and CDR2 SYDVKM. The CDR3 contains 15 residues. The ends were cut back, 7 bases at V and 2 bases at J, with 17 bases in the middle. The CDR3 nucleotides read TGTGCCAGCACCCCCGAGGTTGCGGGAAACACTGAAGCTTTCTTT. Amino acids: CASTPEVAGNTEAFF.

This CDR3 is CASSPTLTGLVGNTIYF. The CDR3 coding sequence is TGTGCCAGCAGTCCCACTCTAACAGGTCTCGTTGGAAACACCATATATTTT. The chain recombines TRBV7-9 with TRBJ1-3, with D possibly TRBD1 on 5 matching bases. Germline V CDR1 and CDR2: SEHNR, FQNEAQ (reference sequence). V lost 6 bases to trimming and J lost 3 bases, with 21 bases between them. CDR3 length: 17 residues.

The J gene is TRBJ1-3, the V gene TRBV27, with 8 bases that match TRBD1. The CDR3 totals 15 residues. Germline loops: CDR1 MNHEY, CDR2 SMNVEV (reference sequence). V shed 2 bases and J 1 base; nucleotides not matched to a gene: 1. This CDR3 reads CASSLTGGSGNTIYF. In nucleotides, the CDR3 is TGTGCCAGCAGTTTAACAGGGGGTTCTGGAAACACCATATATTTT.

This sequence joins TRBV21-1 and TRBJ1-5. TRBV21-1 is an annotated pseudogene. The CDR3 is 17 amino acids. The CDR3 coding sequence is TGTGCCAGCAGCACGTCCCGAGGCAGGGAGAGCAATCAGCCCCAGCATTTT. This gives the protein CASSTSRGRESNQPQHF.

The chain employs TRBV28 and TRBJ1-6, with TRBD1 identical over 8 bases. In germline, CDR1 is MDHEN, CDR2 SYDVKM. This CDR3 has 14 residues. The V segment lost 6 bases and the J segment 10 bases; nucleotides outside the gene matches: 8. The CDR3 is CASSLTGDISPLHF. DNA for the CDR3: TGTGCCAGCAGCCTGACAGGGGATATATCACCCCTCCACTTT.

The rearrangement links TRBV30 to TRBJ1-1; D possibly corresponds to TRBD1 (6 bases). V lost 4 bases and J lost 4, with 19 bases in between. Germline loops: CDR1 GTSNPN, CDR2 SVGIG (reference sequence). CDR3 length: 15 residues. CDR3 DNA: TGTGCCTGGACCGAGGACAGCCCTCGGAGCACTGAAGCTTTCTTT. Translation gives CAWTEDSPRSTEAFF. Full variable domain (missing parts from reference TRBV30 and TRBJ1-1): SQTIHQWPATLVQPVGSPLSLECTVEGTSNPNLYWYRQAAGRGLQLLFYSVGIGQISSEVPQNLSASRPQDRQFILSSKKLLLSDSGFYLCAWTEDSPRSTEAFFGQGTRLTVV.

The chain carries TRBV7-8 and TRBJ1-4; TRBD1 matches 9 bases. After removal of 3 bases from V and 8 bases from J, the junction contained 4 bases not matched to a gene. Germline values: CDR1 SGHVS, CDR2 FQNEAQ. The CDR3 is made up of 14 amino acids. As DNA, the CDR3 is TGTGCCAGCAGCTTTGGGACAGGGCGCGAAAAACTGTTTTTT. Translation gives CASSFGTGREKLFF.